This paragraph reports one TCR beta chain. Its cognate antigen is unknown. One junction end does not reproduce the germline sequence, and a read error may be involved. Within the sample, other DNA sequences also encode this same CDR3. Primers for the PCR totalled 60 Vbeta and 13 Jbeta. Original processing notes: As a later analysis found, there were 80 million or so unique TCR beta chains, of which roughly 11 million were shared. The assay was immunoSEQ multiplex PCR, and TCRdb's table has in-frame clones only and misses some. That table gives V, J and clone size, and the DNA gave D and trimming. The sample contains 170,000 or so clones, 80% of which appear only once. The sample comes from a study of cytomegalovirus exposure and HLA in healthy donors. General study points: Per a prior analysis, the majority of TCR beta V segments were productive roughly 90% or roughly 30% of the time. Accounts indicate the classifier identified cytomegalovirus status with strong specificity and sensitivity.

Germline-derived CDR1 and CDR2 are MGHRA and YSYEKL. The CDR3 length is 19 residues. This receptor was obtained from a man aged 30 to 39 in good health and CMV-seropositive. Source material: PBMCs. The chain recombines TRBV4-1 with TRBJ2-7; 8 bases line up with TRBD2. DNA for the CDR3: TGCGCCAGCAGCCAAGATAGGGCTAGCGGGCGCTCCCCCTCCTATGAGCAGTACTTC. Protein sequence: CASSQDRASGRSPSYEQYF.